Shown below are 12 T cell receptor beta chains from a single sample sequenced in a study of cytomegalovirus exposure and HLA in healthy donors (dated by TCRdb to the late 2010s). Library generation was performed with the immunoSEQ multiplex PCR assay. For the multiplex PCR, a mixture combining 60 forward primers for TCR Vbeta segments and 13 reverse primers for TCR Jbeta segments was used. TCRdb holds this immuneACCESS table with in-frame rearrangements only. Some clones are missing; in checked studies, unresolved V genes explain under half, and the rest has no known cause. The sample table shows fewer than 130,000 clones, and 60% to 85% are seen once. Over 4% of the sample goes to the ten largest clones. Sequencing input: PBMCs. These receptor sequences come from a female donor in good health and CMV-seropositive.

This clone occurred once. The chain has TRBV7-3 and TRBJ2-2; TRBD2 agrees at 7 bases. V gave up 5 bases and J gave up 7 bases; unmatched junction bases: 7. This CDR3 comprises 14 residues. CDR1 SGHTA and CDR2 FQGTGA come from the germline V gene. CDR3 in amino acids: CASSATSVIGELFF. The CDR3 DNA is TGTGCCAGCAGCGCAACTAGCGTAATCGGGGAGCTGTTTTTT.

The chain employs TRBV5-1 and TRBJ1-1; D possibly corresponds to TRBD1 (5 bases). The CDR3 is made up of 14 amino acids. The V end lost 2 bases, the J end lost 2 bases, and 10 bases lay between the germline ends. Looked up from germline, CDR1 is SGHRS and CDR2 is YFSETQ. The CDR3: CASSLTGQNTEAFF. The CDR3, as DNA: TGCGCCAGCAGCTTAACAGGACAAAACACTGAAGCTTTCTTT.

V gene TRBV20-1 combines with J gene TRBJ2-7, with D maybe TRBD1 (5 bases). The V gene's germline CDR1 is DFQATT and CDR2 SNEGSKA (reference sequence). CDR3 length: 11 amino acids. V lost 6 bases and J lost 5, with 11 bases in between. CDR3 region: CSARTHHEQYF. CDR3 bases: TGCAGTGCGCGGACACACCACGAGCAGTACTTC.

CDR3 region: CASSSLRPADTQYF. CDR3 nucleotides: TGTGCCAGCAGTTCACTCCGCCCCGCGGATACGCAGTATTTT. This chain connects TRBV27 to TRBJ2-3; no firm D call. V was trimmed by 4 bases and J by 6 bases, leaving 14 bases between them. The germline CDR1 and CDR2 sequences are MNHEY and SMNVEV (reference sequence). The CDR3 contains 14 residues.

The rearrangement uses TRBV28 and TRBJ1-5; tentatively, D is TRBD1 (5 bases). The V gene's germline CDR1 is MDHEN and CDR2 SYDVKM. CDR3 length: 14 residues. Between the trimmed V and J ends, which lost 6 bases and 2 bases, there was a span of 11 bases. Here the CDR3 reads CASRQGFGNQPQHF. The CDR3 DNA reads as TGTGCCAGCAGGCAGGGATTTGGCAATCAGCCCCAGCATTTT.

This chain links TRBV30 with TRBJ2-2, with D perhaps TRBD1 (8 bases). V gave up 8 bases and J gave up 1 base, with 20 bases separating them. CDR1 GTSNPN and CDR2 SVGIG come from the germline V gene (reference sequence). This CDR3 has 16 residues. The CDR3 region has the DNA TGTGCCACCAACCGGGGGGACAGGCGGAACACCGGGGAGCTGTTTTTT. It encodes CATNRGDRRNTGELFF.

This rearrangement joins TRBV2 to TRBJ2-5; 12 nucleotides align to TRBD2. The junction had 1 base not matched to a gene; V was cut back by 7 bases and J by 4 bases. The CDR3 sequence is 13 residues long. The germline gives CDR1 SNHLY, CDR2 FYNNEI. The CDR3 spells CASTGLAGETQYF. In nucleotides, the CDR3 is TGTGCCAGCACGGGACTAGCGGGAGAGACCCAGTACTTC.

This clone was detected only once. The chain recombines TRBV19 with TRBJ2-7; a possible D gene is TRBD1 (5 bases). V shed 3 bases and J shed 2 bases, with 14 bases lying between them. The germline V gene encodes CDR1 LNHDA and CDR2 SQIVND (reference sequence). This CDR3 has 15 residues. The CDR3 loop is CASSMPGKVTYEQYF. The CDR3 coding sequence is TGTGCCAGTAGTATGCCAGGGAAGGTCACCTACGAGCAGTACTTC.

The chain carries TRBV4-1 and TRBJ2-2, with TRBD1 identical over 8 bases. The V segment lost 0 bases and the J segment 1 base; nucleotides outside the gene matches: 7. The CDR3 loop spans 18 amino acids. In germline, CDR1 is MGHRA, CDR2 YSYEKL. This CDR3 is CASSQDLTGVRNTGELFF. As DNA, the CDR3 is TGCGCCAGCAGCCAAGACCTGACAGGGGTCAGGAACACCGGGGAGCTGTTTTTT.

The CDR3 loop reads CASNVRGLGTGELFF. In nucleotides, the CDR3 is TGTGCCAGCAACGTAAGGGGGCTGGGCACCGGGGAGCTGTTTTTT. The chain carries TRBV7-2 and TRBJ2-2; 7 nucleotides align to TRBD1. After removal of 7 bases from V and 4 bases from J, the junction contained 9 bases not matched to a gene. The CDR3 consists of 15 residues. The germline CDR1 and CDR2 sequences are SGHTA and FQGNSA.

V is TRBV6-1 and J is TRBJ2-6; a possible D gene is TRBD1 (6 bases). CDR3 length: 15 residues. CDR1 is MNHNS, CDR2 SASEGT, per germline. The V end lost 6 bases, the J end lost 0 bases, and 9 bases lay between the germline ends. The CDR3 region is CASRLQGSGANVLTF. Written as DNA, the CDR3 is TGTGCCAGCAGGCTACAGGGCTCTGGGGCCAACGTCCTGACTTTC.

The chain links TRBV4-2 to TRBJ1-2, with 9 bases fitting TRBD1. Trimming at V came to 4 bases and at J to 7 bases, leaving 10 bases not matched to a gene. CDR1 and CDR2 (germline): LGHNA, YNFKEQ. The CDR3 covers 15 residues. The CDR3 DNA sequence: TGTGCCAGCAGCCCGCCGGGACAGGGAATCTCTGGCTACACCTTC. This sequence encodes CASSPPGQGISGYTF.